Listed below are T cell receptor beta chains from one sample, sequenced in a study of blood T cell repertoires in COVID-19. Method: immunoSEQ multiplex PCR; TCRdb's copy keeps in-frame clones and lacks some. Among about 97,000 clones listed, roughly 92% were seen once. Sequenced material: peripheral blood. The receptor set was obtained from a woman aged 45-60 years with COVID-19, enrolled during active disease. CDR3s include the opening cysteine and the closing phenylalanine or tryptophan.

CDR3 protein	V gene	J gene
CAWSATPHTEAFF	TRBV30	TRBJ1-1
CAWSVDRNSPLHF	TRBV30	TRBJ1-6
CASSSSVRAGKETQYF	TRBV7-6	TRBJ2-5
CASSQANQETQYF	TRBV4-1	TRBJ2-5
CASSLLATSAETQYF	TRBV5-5	TRBJ2-5
CASSPGGLPYEQYF	TRBV18	TRBJ2-7
CASSAGQPGQFF	TRBV25-1	TRBJ2-1
CASSSIPYNEQFF	TRBV11-2	TRBJ2-1
CASRRRGPDQPQHF	TRBV6-6	TRBJ1-5
CASRFLGAATEAFF	TRBV27	TRBJ1-1
CASSSPAQSGANVLTF	TRBV28	TRBJ2-6
CASSQDAQGAEGGYTF	TRBV4-3	TRBJ1-2
CASSQDQVTEQFF	TRBV4-3	TRBJ2-1
CAISTGGYYGYTF	TRBV7-9	TRBJ1-2
CATSEGGADTQYF	TRBV9	TRBJ2-3
CASSDASGTDTQYF	TRBV9	TRBJ2-3
CASRDLQGAGGYTF	TRBV27	TRBJ1-2
CSASRGAGDEQFF	TRBV20-1	TRBJ2-1
CASSLQGPGGYTF	TRBV12-3/TRBV12-4	TRBJ1-2
CAISRQGESGGYTF	TRBV10-3	TRBJ1-2
CAIGGTELSPLHF	TRBV28	TRBJ1-6
CASSENGQLNQPQHF	TRBV6-1	TRBJ1-5
CASSYRDSYEQYF	TRBV7-2	TRBJ2-7
CATRGQGNTDTQYF	TRBV5-1	TRBJ2-3
CASSSWLWSDKNTEAFF	TRBV5-6	TRBJ1-1
CASGSRVGPADTQYF	TRBV12-5	TRBJ2-3
CASSPVRERYEQYF	TRBV6-6	TRBJ2-7